Described below is a single T cell receptor beta chain sequence and its context. Its specificity is not known. The data are from a study of T cell responses to AZD1222 COVID-19 vaccine. Findings of the study overall: Breadth and depth of Spike-specific TCRs rose after two AZD1222 doses. The number of AZD1222 recipients seropositive at baseline was only five to seven.

Trimming stripped 2 bases from V and 1 base from J, with 6 bases between. Germline V gives CDR1 SGHTA, CDR2 FQGNSA. This CDR3 spans 13 amino acids. The data were produced by immunoSEQ multiplex PCR, yet TCRdb's version contains in-frame clones alone and is incomplete. The sample includes about 99,000 clones, about 90% of them seen just once. The sequence derives from an adult in good health. The V and J genes are TRBV7-2 and TRBJ2-7, with D possibly matching TRBD2 (5 bases). The sample consisted of peripheral blood, taken on day 0 of AZD1222 vaccination. DNA of the CDR3: TGTGCCAGCAGCTTAAGGGAGTCCTACGAGCAGTACGTC. Its protein is CASSLRESYEQYV.